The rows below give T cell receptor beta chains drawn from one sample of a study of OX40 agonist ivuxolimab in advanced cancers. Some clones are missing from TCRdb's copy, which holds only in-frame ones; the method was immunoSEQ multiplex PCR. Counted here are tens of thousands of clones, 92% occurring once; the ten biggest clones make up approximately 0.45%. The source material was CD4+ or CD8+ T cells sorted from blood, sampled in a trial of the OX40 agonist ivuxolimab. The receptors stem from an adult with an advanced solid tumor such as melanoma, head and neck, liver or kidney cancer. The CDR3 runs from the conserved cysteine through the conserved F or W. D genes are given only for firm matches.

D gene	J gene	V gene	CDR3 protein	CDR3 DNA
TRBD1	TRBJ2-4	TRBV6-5	CASSHPGTGANIQYF	TGTGCCAGCAGTCACCCTGGGACAGGGGCGAACATTCAGTACTTC
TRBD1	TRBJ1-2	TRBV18	CASSPRQGLILANYGYTF	TGTGCCAGCTCACCGAGACAGGGACTCATTTTAGCTAACTATGGCTACACCTTC
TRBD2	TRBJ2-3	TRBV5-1	CASSFRSGTSGADTQYF	TGCGCCAGCAGCTTTAGATCCGGGACTAGCGGAGCAGATACGCAGTATTTT
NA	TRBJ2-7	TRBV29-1	CSVDKDGYEQYF	TGCAGCGTGGATAAGGACGGCTACGAGCAGTACTTC
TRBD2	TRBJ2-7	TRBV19	CASSIAPSGTIYEQYF	TGTGCCAGTAGTATAGCCCCCTCCGGGACTATCTACGAGCAGTACTTC
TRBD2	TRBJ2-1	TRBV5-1	CASSSLAASYNEQFF	TGCGCCAGCAGCTCCCTAGCGGCCTCCTACAATGAGCAGTTCTTC
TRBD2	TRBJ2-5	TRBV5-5	CASSFGGDQETQYF	TGTGCCAGCAGCTTTGGGGGGGACCAAGAGACCCAGTACTTC
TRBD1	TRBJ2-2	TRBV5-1	CASGPGTANTGELFF	TGCGCCAGCGGTCCCGGGACAGCGAACACCGGGGAGCTGTTTTTT
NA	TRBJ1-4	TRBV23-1	CASGGTNEKLFF	TGCGCCAGCGGGGGTACTAATGAAAAACTGTTTTTT
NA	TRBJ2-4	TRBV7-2	CASSSEQILAKNIQYF	TGTGCCAGCAGCTCAGAGCAGATCCTAGCCAAAAACATTCAGTACTTC
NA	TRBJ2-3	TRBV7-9	CARSSGPSTDTQYF	TGTGCCAGAAGCAGCGGACCCAGCACAGATACGCAGTATTTT
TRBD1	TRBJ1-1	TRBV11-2	CASSLQGVVTEAFF	TGTGCCAGCAGCTTACAGGGGGTTGTCACTGAAGCTTTCTTT
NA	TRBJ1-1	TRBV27	CASSFSSRAGGTEAFF	TGTGCCAGCAGTTTTAGTTCGAGGGCCGGAGGCACTGAAGCTTTCTTT
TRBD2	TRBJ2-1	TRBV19	CATQGLAGLDEQFF	TGTGCCACTCAGGGACTAGCGGGACTCGATGAGCAGTTCTTC